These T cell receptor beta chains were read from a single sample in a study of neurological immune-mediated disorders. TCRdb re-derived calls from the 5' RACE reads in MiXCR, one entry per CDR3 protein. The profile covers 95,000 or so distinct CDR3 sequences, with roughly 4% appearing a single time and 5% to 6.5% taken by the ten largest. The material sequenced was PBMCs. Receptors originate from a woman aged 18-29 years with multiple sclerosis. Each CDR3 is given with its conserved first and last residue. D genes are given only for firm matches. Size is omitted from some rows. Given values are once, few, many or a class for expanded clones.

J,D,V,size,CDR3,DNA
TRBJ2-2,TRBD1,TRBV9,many,CASSALGRGQGTTGELFF,TGTGCCAGCAGCGCCCTGGGGAGGGGACAGGGGACGACCGGGGAGCTGTTTTTT
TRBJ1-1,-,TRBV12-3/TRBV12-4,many,CASSFFKGANTEAFF,TGTGCCAGCAGTTTTTTCAAGGGAGCGAACACTGAAGCTTTCTTT
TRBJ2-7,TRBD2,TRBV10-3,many,CAMGTSGPFGQYF,TGTGCCATGGGGACTAGCGGGCCCTTCGGGCAGTACTTC
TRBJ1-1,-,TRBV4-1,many,CASSQFTQNTEAFF,TGCGCCAGCAGCCAATTCACACAAAACACTGAAGCTTTCTTT
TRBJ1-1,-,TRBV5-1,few,CASSLADGPTTEAFF,TGCGCCAGCAGCTTGGCGGATGGACCGACCACTGAAGCTTTCTTT
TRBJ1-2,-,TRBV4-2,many,CASSQGRGSNYGYTF,TGTGCCAGCAGCCAAGGGAGGGGCTCTAACTATGGCTACACCTTC
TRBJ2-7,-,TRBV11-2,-,CASSSWINWTVSYEQYF,TGTGCCAGCAGCTCCTGGATTAATTGGACGGTTTCCTACGAGCAGTACTTC
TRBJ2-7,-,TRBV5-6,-,CASSLAPYEQYF,TGTGCCAGCAGCTTGGCCCCCTACGAGCAGTACTTC
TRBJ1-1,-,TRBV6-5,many,CASSYPSSGVKEAFF,TGTGCCAGCAGTTACCCCAGTTCCGGGGTGAAGGAAGCTTTCTTT
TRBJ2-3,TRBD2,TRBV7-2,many,CASSLFGSGRDTQYF,TGTGCCAGCAGCTTGTTCGGGAGCGGGAGAGATACGCAGTATTTT
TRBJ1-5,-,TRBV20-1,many,CSALRGAGNQPQHF,TGCAGTGCTTTAAGGGGGGCAGGCAATCAGCCCCAGCATTTT
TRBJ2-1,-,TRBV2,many,CAREGYGSSSYNEQFF,TGTGCCAGGGAGGGGTATGGCAGCAGCTCCTACAATGAGCAGTTCTTC
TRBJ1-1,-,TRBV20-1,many,CSARGAGNNTEAFF,TGCAGTGCTAGAGGGGCAGGGAACAACACTGAAGCTTTCTTT
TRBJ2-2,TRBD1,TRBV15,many,CATSLGQAMELFF,TGTGCCACCAGCCTCGGACAGGCCATGGAGCTGTTTTTT
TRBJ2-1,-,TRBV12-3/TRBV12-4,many,CASSPVFGEQFF,TGTGCCAGCAGCCCCGTCTTTGGTGAGCAGTTCTTC
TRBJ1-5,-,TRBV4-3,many,CASSQDGGQPQHF,TGCGCCAGCAGCCAAGATGGGGGTCAGCCCCAGCATTTT
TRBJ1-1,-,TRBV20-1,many,CSARPQGNTEAFF,TGCAGTGCTAGACCCCAGGGGAACACTGAAGCTTTCTTT
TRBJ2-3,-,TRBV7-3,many,CASSFQTGLTYTQYF,TGTGCCAGCAGCTTTCAGACAGGCTTAACGTATACGCAGTATTTT
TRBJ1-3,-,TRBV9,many,CASSRGEGNTIYF,TGTGCCAGCAGCAGAGGGGAAGGAAACACCATATATTTT
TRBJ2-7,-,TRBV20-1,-,CSARDLRGGVSYEQYF,TGCAGTGCTAGAGATCTCAGGGGGGGAGTATCCTACGAGCAGTACTTC
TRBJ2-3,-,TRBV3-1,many,CASSQDTDTQYF,TGTGCCAGCAGCCAAGATACGGATACGCAGTATTTT
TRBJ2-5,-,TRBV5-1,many,CASSFVGETQYF,TGCGCCAGCAGCTTCGTAGGGGAGACCCAGTACTTC
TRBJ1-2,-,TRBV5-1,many,CASSRTADGYTF,TGCGCCAGCAGCCGCACCGCGGATGGCTACACCTTC
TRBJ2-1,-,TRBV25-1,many,CASSEYGPPGEFF,TGTGCCAGCAGTGAATATGGGCCACCGGGAGAGTTCTTC
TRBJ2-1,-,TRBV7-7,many,CASSLAGSNEQFF,TGTGCTAGCAGCTTAGCAGGGTCCAATGAGCAGTTCTTC
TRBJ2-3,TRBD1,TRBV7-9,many,CASSSSGQGVTDTQYF,TGTGCCAGCAGCTCCTCAGGTCAGGGGGTCACAGATACGCAGTATTTT
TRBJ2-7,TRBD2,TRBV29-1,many,CSVAGLAGTYEQYF,TGCAGCGTTGCGGGACTAGCGGGAACCTACGAGCAGTACTTC
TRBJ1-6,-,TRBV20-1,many,CSARADIWEPNSPLHF,TGCAGTGCTAGAGCGGACATCTGGGAGCCTAATTCACCCCTCCACTTT
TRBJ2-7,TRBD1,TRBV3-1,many,CASSLQGDGSYEQYF,TGTGCCAGCAGCCTACAGGGGGATGGCTCCTACGAGCAGTACTTC
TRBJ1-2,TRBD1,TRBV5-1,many,CASSDVKQGATYGYTF,TGCGCCAGCAGCGACGTCAAACAGGGGGCGACCTATGGCTACACCTTC
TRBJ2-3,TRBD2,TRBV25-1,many,CASSVKGTSGSTDTQYF,TGTGCCAGCAGTGTCAAGGGGACTAGCGGGAGCACAGATACGCAGTATTTT
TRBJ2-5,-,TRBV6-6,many,CASSYSVTQYF,TGTGCCAGCAGTTACAGCGTGACCCAGTACTTC
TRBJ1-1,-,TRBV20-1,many,CSARDGGRLNTEAFF,TGCAGTGCTAGAGACGGGGGACGGTTGAACACTGAAGCTTTCTTT
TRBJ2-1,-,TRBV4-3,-,CASSQGAVNREQFF,TGCGCCAGCAGCCAAGGGGCAGTGAATCGAGAGCAGTTCTTC
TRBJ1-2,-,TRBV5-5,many,CASSLMLEYGYTF,TGTGCCAGCAGCTTAATGTTAGAGTATGGCTACACCTTC
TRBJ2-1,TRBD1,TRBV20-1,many,CSAPKPGQGAYNEQFF,TGCAGTGCCCCGAAACCGGGACAGGGGGCCTACAATGAGCAGTTCTTC
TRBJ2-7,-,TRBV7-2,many,CASSARASYEQYF,TGTGCCAGCAGCGCCCGGGCCTCCTACGAGCAGTACTTC
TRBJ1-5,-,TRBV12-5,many,CASGWLPRSPQHF,TGTGCTAGTGGTTGGCTCCCCCGTAGCCCCCAGCATTTT
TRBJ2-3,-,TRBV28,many,CASSYRYTQYF,TGTGCCAGCAGTTACAGGTATACGCAGTATTTT
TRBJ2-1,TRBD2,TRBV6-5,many,CASRFSGGSYNEQFF,TGTGCCAGCAGATTTAGCGGGGGCTCCTACAATGAGCAGTTCTTC
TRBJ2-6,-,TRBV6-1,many,CASTMVLRAGANVLTF,TGTGCCAGCACTATGGTACTGAGGGCTGGGGCCAACGTCCTGACTTTC
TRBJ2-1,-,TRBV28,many,CASSLAPASSYNEQFF,TGTGCCAGCAGCTTGGCGCCGGCCAGCTCCTACAATGAGCAGTTCTTC
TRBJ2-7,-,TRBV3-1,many,CASSQEFYEQYF,TGTGCCAGCAGCCAAGAGTTCTACGAGCAGTACTTC
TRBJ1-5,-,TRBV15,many,CATSSDGAGEPQHF,TGTGCCACCAGCAGTGACGGTGCCGGGGAGCCCCAGCATTTT
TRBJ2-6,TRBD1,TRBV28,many,CASRGGQGLSGANVLTF,TGTGCCAGCAGGGGGGGACAGGGACTGTCTGGGGCCAACGTCCTGACTTTC
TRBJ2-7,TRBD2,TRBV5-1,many,CASSDPGLAGGTHYEQYF,TGCGCCAGCAGCGATCCGGGACTAGCGGGAGGGACCCACTACGAGCAGTACTTC
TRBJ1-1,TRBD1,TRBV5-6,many,CASSLQGAEAFF,TGTGCCAGCAGCTTACAGGGGGCTGAAGCTTTCTTT
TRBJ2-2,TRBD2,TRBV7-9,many,CASRPRGGSGTGELFF,TGTGCCAGCAGGCCTCGGGGCGGGAGCGGGACCGGGGAGCTGTTTTTT
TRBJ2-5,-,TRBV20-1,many,CSARDGQGGETQYF,TGCAGTGCTAGAGATGGACAAGGGGGGGAGACCCAGTACTTC